This T cell receptor (beta chain) originates from a study of OX40 agonist ivuxolimab in advanced cancers. Study as a whole: At just under 85% male, the cohort had a mean age of around 56 years, ranging from about 23 to 79.

General study points: Antigen targets of the expanded peripheral T cells went undetermined. CD8+ T cells averaged more expanded clones than CD4+.

Samples of blood were obtained at baseline, on cycle 4 day 1, and on cycle 7 day 1. Trimming removed 3 bases from V and 1 base from J, with 15 bases in between. The CDR3 covers 16 residues. Germline V gives CDR1 MNHEY, CDR2 SMNVEV (reference sequence). Libraries were prepared by immunoSEQ multiplex PCR; TCRdb keeps only in-frame clonotypes and omits some of them. The profile shows 75,000 to 100,000 clones, roughly nine tenths of them singletons. A word on this clone: No antigen is known for it.

Sequences were derived from CD4+ or CD8+ T cells sorted from blood, sampled in a trial of the OX40 agonist ivuxolimab. The sequence came from an adult with an advanced solid tumor such as melanoma, head and neck, liver or kidney cancer. V is TRBV27 and J is TRBJ1-1; D gene uncertain. DNA of the CDR3: TGTGCCAGCAGTTTTCGGCTGGCCCCCGGGAACACTGAAGCTTTCTTT. Protein product: CASSFRLAPGNTEAFF.